This T cell receptor (beta chain) was sequenced during a study of T cells after yellow fever vaccination (dated by TCRdb to between 2017 and 2020). Background on the whole study: Libraries from fractions with low cell numbers were prepared with the SMART-Seq v4 Ultra Low Input RNA kit. To follow T-cell clones before and after both primary and booster YFV17D yellow fever vaccination, bulk TCR alpha and beta repertoires underwent longitudinal sequencing. Two healthy male donors, one aged 18 to 30 and one aged 30 to 40 years, made up the cohort. Blood was drawn at multiple timepoints before and after primary and secondary immunization, with bulk PBMC replicates and cell subsets isolated.

The sequencing machine was an Illumina NovaSeq 6000. TCR cDNA was synthesized by 5'RACE template switching, through which a universal primer site and unique molecular identifiers were introduced. cDNA synthesis was primed from both the TCR alpha and TCR beta constant segments. Two PCR steps were used to amplify libraries, with sample barcodes and sequencing adapters being added in the second step. Sequencing of libraries was performed on Illumina HiSeq 2500 (2x100 bp) or NovaSeq (2x150 bp). The paper's data handling went like this. MIGEC handled demultiplexing of reads and collapsing into UMI consensus sequences, while MiXCR performed V(D)J alignment. Clonotypes responding to the vaccine were identified with edgeR on replicate PBMC samples, with the criteria of FDR below 0.01 and a log2 fold change above 5 up to day 15. Each bulk clonotype received a CD4 or CD8 identity based on whether the sequenced CD4 or CD8 repertoire contained that clonotype at higher abundance. The raw public data were reprocessed by TCRdb itself: fastp quality trimming at Q25, MiXCR clonotype calling, in-frame beta chains only. Duplicate CDR3 protein sequences are folded into a single record with the most common DNA and genes. None of the V and J calls come from the authors' own analysis; TCRdb made them. The sample data list fewer than 400,000 distinct CDR3 sequences, and about 10% of these were observed just once. The ten biggest clones cover 3.3% of the sample.

General study outcomes and caveats: Compared with the primary T-cell response, the secondary T-cell response was faster but weaker, reaching its peak on day 5 rather than on day 15. Because the study included only a couple of donors, the extent to which the findings can be generalized is limited. A small fraction of clonotypes showed up in both the CD4 and CD8 compartments, probably as a result of convergent recombination. Computational filtering was needed because FACS-sorted repertoires could contain abundant contaminating clonotypes from the bulk population. After the booster, most clones that had expanded after primary vaccination were detected again (roughly 95% of CD4 and 88% of CD8), suggesting broad maintenance of memory.

In regard to this clonotype: The clone's antigen remains unknown. Base qualities are not recorded, but no much larger clone differs from it by a single base.

The sample's treatment or condition, from its label and the paper: live attenuated yellow fever vaccine strain. PBMCs were isolated from peripheral blood using a standard Ficoll-Paque protocol. Dynabeads CD4 and CD8 positive selection kits were used to isolate the CD4 and CD8 T-cell fractions. RNA was extracted with TriZol from bulk PBMCs, CD4 and CD8 fractions, and dextramer-positive and dextramer-negative fractions. CDR1 and CDR2 were assigned from the germline V gene (reference sequence) as LNHDA and SQIVND. The CDR3 goes from the cysteine to the phenylalanine over 15 residues. The entry retains the CDR3 DNA only, 45 bases that are in frame from base 1. V gives up 7 bases and J gives up 2 bases, and the segment between their germline ends measures 18 bases.

This receptor was obtained from a man aged 18 to 30 who received the YFV17D yellow fever vaccine. The chain couples TRBV19 to TRBJ2-7; the D gene is perhaps TRBD1, on 6 matching bases. The material sequenced was CD4+ T cells sorted from PBMCs, taken 45 days after the yellow fever booster vaccination. This receptor has the CDR3 CASTETGTPPYEQYF. The nucleotide sequence is TGTGCCAGTACCGAGACGGGGACACCGCCCTACGAGCAGTACTTC.